This T cell receptor beta chain was captured in a study of shared clonotypes between healthy human individuals. Germline CDR1 and CDR2: MNHNS and SASEGT. The CDR3 runs to 13 residues. Trimming took 4 bases from V and 3 from J; bases not matched to a gene: 1. Method: immunoSEQ multiplex PCR; TCRdb's copy keeps in-frame clones and lacks some. This table has over a million clones, around three quarters appearing once. The sample consisted of memory CD4+ T cells from PBMCs. The subset was: CD45RA-negative fraction. This TCR came from a man in his late teens or twenties in good health. Some clones in this sample may be carry-over from other donors' samples. The chain links TRBV6-1 to TRBJ2-5; 8 bases match TRBD1. Written as DNA, the CDR3 is TGTGCCAGCAGTGGGACAGGGAAAGAGACCCAGTACTTC. Protein product: CASSGTGKETQYF.